A selection of T cell receptor beta chains follows, all from one sample in a study of cytomegalovirus exposure and HLA in healthy donors. Sequencing was performed with immunoSEQ multiplex PCR; in TCRdb, only in-frame clones are kept and a portion is missing. The profile shows about 93,000 clones, around four fifths of them singletons. The sample taken for sequencing was PBMCs. These TCRs come from a woman aged 40 to 49 in good health and CMV-seronegative. Both conserved end residues are part of each CDR3. The order of the fields is J gene, D gene, clone size, V gene, CDR3 protein, CDR3 DNA. A D gene is named only where the DNA matches it firmly. Not every row has a clone size; where given, it reads once, few, many or a size class.

>TRBJ2-3|TRBD1|.|TRBV4-3
CASSPTGNADTQYF
TGCGCCAGCAGCCCGACAGGGAACGCAGATACGCAGTATTTT
>TRBJ1-1|TRBD1|.|TRBV9
CASSPWTGRGNTEAFF
TGTGCCAGCAGCCCATGGACAGGTCGGGGGAACACTGAAGCTTTCTTT
>TRBJ2-7|.|.|TRBV28
CASSRLAVSATTYEQYF
TGTGCCAGCAGTCGGTTGGCGGTCTCCGCCACCACCTACGAGCAGTACTTC
>TRBJ1-1|TRBD1|.|TRBV10-3
CAIARQGSYTEAFF
TGTGCCATCGCGAGACAGGGTTCGTACACTGAAGCTTTCTTT
>TRBJ1-3|.|.|TRBV5-4
CASSNHAGNTIYF
TGTGCCAGTTCTAACCATGCTGGAAACACCATATATTTT
>TRBJ2-7|TRBD1|.|TRBV19
CASSTQDRGSYEQYF
TGTGCCAGTAGTACCCAGGACAGGGGGTCCTACGAGCAGTACTTC
>TRBJ2-7|.|.|TRBV7-2
CASSSGTSAARYEQYF
TGTGCCAGCAGCTCCGGAACTAGTGCGGCCCGCTACGAGCAGTACTTC
>TRBJ1-1|.|few|TRBV7-9
CASSLASGFTEAFF
TGTGCCAGCAGCTTAGCTTCAGGGTTCACTGAAGCTTTCTTT
>TRBJ2-7|TRBD1|.|TRBV6-5
CASSYSGQYEQYF
TGTGCCAGCAGTTACTCGGGACAGTACGAGCAGTACTTC
>TRBJ2-1|TRBD2|.|TRBV7-2
CASSSETGLVISNEQFF
TGTGCCAGCAGCTCAGAGACCGGACTAGTTATATCCAATGAGCAGTTCTTC
>TRBJ1-3|.|.|TRBV10-3
CAISVARLSGNTIYF
TGTGCCATCAGTGTAGCGAGACTCTCTGGAAACACCATATATTTT
>TRBJ2-7|TRBD2|.|TRBV19
CASSIGTSGITEQYF
TGTGCCAGTAGTATAGGGACTAGCGGAATCACGGAGCAGTACTTC
>TRBJ2-7|TRBD1|.|TRBV11-2
CASSVSTGGDCRF
TGTGCCAGCAGCGTATCGACAGGGGGGGACTGTCGGTTC
>TRBJ2-1|TRBD2|.|TRBV10-3
CAIGPRSGTSGLVNEQFF
TGTGCCATCGGACCCAGGAGCGGGACTAGCGGGCTAGTAAATGAGCAGTTCTTC
>TRBJ1-4|.|.|TRBV5-8
CASSLGAVANEKLFF
TGTGCCAGCAGCTTGGGGGCAGTGGCTAATGAAAAACTGTTTTTT
>TRBJ2-2|.|few|TRBV5-1
CASSLGGVGTGELFF
TGCGCCAGCAGCTTGGGAGGAGTAGGCACCGGGGAGCTGTTTTTT
>TRBJ1-2|.|.|TRBV5-1
CASSLTRTDPYGYTF
TGCGCCAGCAGCCTAACCCGGACAGACCCGTATGGCTACACCTTC
>TRBJ2-7|.|.|TRBV5-4
CASSRLGDEQYF
TGTGCCAGCAGCCGTCTAGGAGACGAGCAGTACTTC
>TRBJ2-7|.|.|TRBV10-1
CASSESREQYF
TGCGCCAGCAGTGAATCTCGCGAGCAGTACTTC
>TRBJ2-5|TRBD2|.|TRBV5-8
CASSSLGASGSETQYF
TGTGCCAGCAGCTCCCTCGGCGCTAGCGGGAGCGAGACCCAGTACTTC
>TRBJ1-5|.|.|TRBV19
CASSFKRGGNQPQHF
TGTGCCAGTAGTTTCAAAAGGGGGGGGAACCAGCCCCAGCATTTT